The following is a TCR beta chain sequence with its context. Investigators excluded patients with uncontrolled infection, other autoimmune disease, pregnancy or lactation. This entry belongs to a study of T cells in Graves' hyperthyroidism and ophthalmopathy. RNA transcripts provided the source from which TCR beta CDR3 regions were amplified. Carried out on the TCR CDR3, a first-round RT-PCR used the HTBI primer set. TCRdb redid the calling of the multiplex PCR reads with MiXCR, one entry per CDR3 protein. This table has some 420,000 distinct CDR3 sequences, roughly an eighth appearing once. V lost 3 bases and J lost 6; bases outside the gene matches: 23. The germline V gene encodes CDR1 LGHNA and CDR2 YSLEER. There are 19 residues in the CDR3.

Input material: blood. This chain connects TRBV4-3 to TRBJ2-7, with 7 positions matching TRBD2. The source of this sequence is a woman aged 18-29 years with Graves' hyperthyroidism. CDR3: CASSQELVEARERSLEQYF. The CDR3 DNA follows: TGCGCCAGCAGCCAGGAATTGGTGGAAGCGCGGGAGAGGTCCCTCGAGCAGTACTTC.